The 12 T cell receptor beta chains below come from one sample, sequenced in a study of cytomegalovirus exposure and HLA in healthy donors. In the PCR, 60 Vbeta and 13 Jbeta primers were used. Data came from immunoSEQ multiplex PCR; TCRdb stores just in-frame clones and leaves some out. The sample has around 300,000 clones, roughly 70% seen once; the top ten hold 2% to 2.5%. The sequenced sample was PBMCs. Every receptor here comes from a female donor in good health and CMV-seronegative.

The chain couples TRBV7-3 to TRBJ2-1; 10 positions agree with TRBD2. This CDR3 region has 15 residues. The V gene end was trimmed by 6 bases and the J gene end by 2 bases; junction bases not matched to a gene: 4. Germline assignment: CDR1 SGHTA and CDR2 FQGTGA. CDR3 sequence reads: CASRETSGAYNEQFF. In DNA form, the CDR3 reads TGTGCCAGCAGGGAAACTAGCGGGGCCTACAATGAGCAGTTCTTC.

This clone was seen more than once but under ten times. This chain connects TRBV4-1 to TRBJ2-2; D is perhaps TRBD2 (6 bases). The CDR3 sequence is 16 residues long. Per the germline V gene, CDR1 is MGHRA and CDR2 is YSYEKL. V lost 5 bases and J lost 1, with 14 bases in between. CDR3 nucleotides: TGCGCCAGCAGCGCGCCTAGCGCGTTGAACACCGGGGAGCTGTTTTTT. Amino acids: CASSAPSALNTGELFF.

This clone appeared once. J is TRBJ1-4 and V is TRBV6-5; a possible D gene is TRBD1 (6 bases). V shed 7 bases and J shed 7 bases, with 16 bases lying between them. The CDR3 is made up of 14 amino acids. Per the germline V gene, CDR1 is MNHEY and CDR2 is SVGAGI. The CDR3 nucleotides read TGTGCCAGCACAATTGGGGGCGGGAGTGAAAAACTGTTTTTT. The encoded protein is CASTIGGGSEKLFF.

The chain uses TRBV6-4 and TRBJ2-2; perhaps TRBD1 as D (6 bases). CDR3 length equals 14 residues. Germline-derived CDR1 and CDR2 are MRHNA and SNTAGT. The V and J ends lost 6 bases and 4 bases respectively, with 12 bases between them. CDR3 sequence reads: CASRKDSSTGELFF. CDR3 DNA sequence: TGTGCCAGCAGGAAGGACAGCTCCACCGGGGAGCTGTTTTTT.

The chain carries TRBV6-4 and TRBJ2-3; 9 bases agree with TRBD2. There are 16 residues in the CDR3. CDR1 and CDR2 (germline): MRHNA, SNTAGT. V gave up 4 bases and J gave up 3 bases; unmatched junction bases: 8. The CDR3 here is CASSGLAGARTDTQYF. As DNA, the CDR3 is TGTGCCAGCAGTGGATTAGCGGGAGCGAGGACAGATACGCAGTATTTT.

The chain employs TRBV9 and TRBJ2-5, with TRBD2 as a possible D gene (5 bases). Between the trimmed V and J ends, which lost 4 bases and 4 bases, there was a span of 11 bases. Per germline, CDR1 SGDLS and CDR2 YYNGEE. The length of the CDR3 is 13 residues. CDR3 sequence reads: CASSLGLRETQYF. In nucleotides, the CDR3 is TGTGCCAGCAGCCTCGGACTGAGAGAGACCCAGTACTTC.

The sample holds a few counts of this clone. V is TRBV9 and J is TRBJ2-3; D possibly corresponds to TRBD2 (6 bases). CDR1 and CDR2 from the germline V gene are SGDLS and YYNGEE. The V gene lost 0 bases and the J gene lost 0 bases, with 11 bases spanning the gap. The CDR3 has 16 amino acids. The CDR3 sequence is CASSVESSGSTDTQYF. The CDR3 DNA sequence: TGTGCCAGCAGCGTAGAATCGAGCGGGAGCACAGATACGCAGTATTTT.

This chain links TRBV6-1 with TRBJ1-1; D is uncertain. The germline V and J ends were trimmed by 0 bases and 5 bases, with 10 bases remaining between them. The length of the CDR3 is 14 residues. Per the germline V gene, CDR1 is MNHNS and CDR2 is SASEGT. CDR3 coding DNA: TGTGCCAGCAGTGAAGCGTTGCGGTATACTGAAGCTTTCTTT. This sequence encodes CASSEALRYTEAFF.

This rearrangement joins TRBV5-5 to TRBJ2-1; D is undetermined. CDR1 is SGHKS and CDR2 is YYEKEE in the germline V gene (reference sequence). Trimming shortened V by 0 bases and J by 3 bases, and 7 bases separated the two germline ends. CDR3 length: 14 residues. This CDR3 reads CASSLDYFYNEQFF. The CDR3 DNA sequence: TGTGCCAGCAGCTTGGACTATTTCTACAATGAGCAGTTCTTC.

The sample holds one count of this clone. The chain recombines TRBV11-2 with TRBJ2-7, with TRBD1 identical over 9 bases. There are 15 residues in the CDR3. The V gene's germline CDR1 is SGHAT and CDR2 FQNNGV. V shed 6 bases, J shed 2 bases, and the junction held 8 bases outside the gene matches. CDR3 nucleotide sequence: TGTGCCAGCAGACATCCGGGACAGGGACCCTACGAGCAGTACTTC. This encodes CASRHPGQGPYEQYF.

The genes are TRBV20-1 and TRBJ1-1, with 7 bases identical to TRBD1. CDR1 is DFQATT and CDR2 is SNEGSKA in the germline V gene (reference sequence). V trimming: 3 bases; J trimming: 7 bases; junction bases outside the gene matches: 2. The CDR3 is 11 amino acids. The CDR3 DNA is TGCAGTGCTAGGGCAGGGGGTGAAGCTTTCTTT. Amino acids: CSARAGGEAFF.

This clone was seen only a few times. This chain joins TRBV2 and TRBJ2-3; a possible D gene is TRBD1 (5 bases). The CDR3 covers 15 residues. The V end lost 6 bases, the J end lost 2 bases, and 15 bases lay between the germline ends. Germline CDR1 is SNHLY and CDR2 is FYNNEI. The CDR3 reads CASRGPGKNTDTQYF. Written as DNA, the CDR3 is TGTGCCAGCAGAGGGCCAGGGAAAAACACAGATACGCAGTATTTT.